The 12 T cell receptor beta chains below come from one sample, sequenced in a study of T cell responses to AZD1222 COVID-19 vaccine. The repertoire was sequenced with immunoSEQ multiplex PCR; TCRdb's copy has only in-frame clones and lacks some. The table shows 150,000 to 200,000 clones, with roughly 90% occurring only once. The sequencing here drew on peripheral blood, taken on day 0 of AZD1222 vaccination. The receptors originated from an adult in good health.

CDR3 sequence reads: CASSTAGSSYGYTF. The CDR3 region has the DNA TGTGCCAGTAGTACGGCGGGAAGTTCCTATGGCTACACCTTC. The chain uses TRBV19 and TRBJ1-2; D is undetermined. The V gene lost 4 bases and the J gene lost 4 bases, with 13 bases spanning the gap. CDR1 is LNHDA and CDR2 is SQIVND in the germline V gene (reference sequence). The CDR3 runs 14 residues.

This chain connects TRBV12-3 or TRBV12-4 to TRBJ2-7, with D tentatively TRBD2 (5 bases). V lost 10 bases to trimming and J lost 3 bases, with 13 bases between them. CDR3 length: 12 amino acids. CDR3 DNA: TGTGCCACCTCAAGGAGCGGCTACGAGCAGTACTTC. It is translated as CATSRSGYEQYF.

The chain uses TRBV9 and TRBJ1-2; no clear D. The CDR3 is 14 residues long. V lost 6 bases to trimming and J lost 1 base, with 13 bases between them. Germline V gene lookup returns CDR1 SGDLS and CDR2 YYNGEE. In DNA form, the CDR3 reads TGTGCCAGCACTACGGGCATTTATAACTATGGCTACACCTTC. This encodes CASTTGIYNYGYTF.

The chain joins TRBV24-1 to TRBJ2-2; 7 nucleotides align to TRBD2. V was pared by 7 bases and J by 1 base, with 5 bases of the junction left unmatched. CDR1 is KGHDR, CDR2 SFDVKD, per germline. The CDR3 is made up of 15 amino acids. The CDR3 loop reads CATRLKRENTGELFF. The CDR3 coding sequence is TGTGCCACCAGACTGAAGCGGGAGAACACCGGGGAGCTGTTTTTT.

The CDR3 coding sequence is TGTGCCAGCAGCCAAGATGTCGGCACCATATATTTT. Translated, it gives CASSQDVGTIYF. The J gene is TRBJ1-3, the V gene TRBV3-1 (or the pseudogene TRBV3-2), with D unclear. Germline V gene data show CDR1 as LGHDT and CDR2 as YNNKEL (reference sequence). V shed 0 bases and J shed 9 bases, with 6 bases lying between them. This CDR3 has 12 amino acids.

This chain uses TRBV6-5 with TRBJ1-1; D remains unclear. Deletions cut 2 bases from V and 3 bases from J, with 7 bases between. Per germline, CDR1 MNHEY and CDR2 SVGAGI. This CDR3 contains 13 residues. CDR3 DNA sequence: TGTGCCAGCAGTTACCGGGGTTACACTGAAGCTTTCTTT. Amino acids: CASSYRGYTEAFF.

The V and J genes are TRBV4-1 and TRBJ1-1; TRBD1 matches at 10 bases. The CDR3 totals 16 residues. CDR1 is MGHRA, CDR2 YSYEKL, per germline. After removal of 2 bases from V and 5 bases from J, the junction contained 8 bases not matched to a gene. The CDR3 nucleotides read TGCGCCAGCAGCCAAACGGGACAGGGGATTGGGACTGAAGCTTTCTTT. Translating gives CASSQTGQGIGTEAFF.

The chain links TRBV10-3 to TRBJ2-1, with 8 bases identical to TRBD1. The germline V gene has CDR1 ENHRY and CDR2 SYGVKD. V lost 3 bases, J lost 8 bases, and 6 bases stayed unmatched. The CDR3 length is 14 residues. CDR3 in DNA: TGTGCCATCAGTGAAGGCCAGGGGGCCTATGAGCAGTTCTTC. It encodes CAISEGQGAYEQFF.

The chain carries TRBV4-2 and TRBJ1-4, with D perhaps TRBD1 (5 bases). Trimming cost V 6 bases and J 4 bases, with 12 bases left between them. Germline lookup yields CDR1 LGHNA and CDR2 YNFKEQ. This CDR3 has 14 amino acids. CDR3 region: CASRPGGVNEKLFF. The CDR3 DNA is TGTGCCAGCAGGCCGGGGGGGGTTAATGAAAAACTGTTTTTT.

The V call is TRBV18, the J call TRBJ1-4, with unresolved D. CDR3 length: 16 residues. Per the germline V gene, CDR1 is KGHSH and CDR2 is LQKENI. V dropped 3 bases and J dropped 6 bases, with 17 bases sitting between them. The CDR3 coding sequence is TGTGCCAGCTCACCCTCTTTTGAAAGGGTAGATGAAAAACTGTTTTTT. This sequence encodes CASSPSFERVDEKLFF.

The V call is TRBV5-1, the J call TRBJ1-1; 7 bases map to TRBD1. The CDR3 is made up of 15 amino acids. Per the germline V gene, CDR1 is SGHRS and CDR2 is YFSETQ. Trimming took 7 bases from V and 4 from J; bases not matched to a gene: 13. CDR3: CASGSFYRGGTEAFF. CDR3 bases: TGCGCCAGCGGGAGTTTTTACAGGGGTGGCACTGAAGCTTTCTTT.

This clone was seen only once. The V and J genes are TRBV19 and TRBJ2-4, with D possibly matching TRBD2 (6 bases). V was cut by 5 bases and J by 4 bases, with 12 bases left in between. This CDR3 has 14 amino acids. Germline CDR1 reads LNHDA; CDR2 reads SQIVND (reference sequence). In nucleotides, the CDR3 is TGTGCCAGTAGTCGCGGAGGGTGGAAAAACATTCAGTACTTC. Residues: CASSRGGWKNIQYF.